The 14 T cell receptor beta chains in this list originate from one sample, sequenced in a study of blood T cell repertoires in COVID-19. The protocol was immunoSEQ multiplex PCR, while the TCRdb copy is restricted to in-frame clones and leaves out a portion. This table holds approximately 220,000 clones, around 89% found once. The sequenced material came from PBMCs or T cells enriched from blood (not recorded which). The receptors stem from a man younger than 40 who had recovered from COVID-19.

V and J are TRBV30 and TRBJ2-5; 13 nucleotides match TRBD2. This CDR3 has 17 amino acids. V gave up 0 bases and J gave up 3 bases; unmatched junction bases: 7. The germline V gene has CDR1 GTSNPN and CDR2 SVGIG (reference sequence). The CDR3 here is CAWSVRRGLAGKETQYF. CDR3 sequence (DNA): TGTGCCTGGAGTGTTAGGAGGGGACTAGCGGGGAAAGAGACCCAGTACTTC. Complete variable domain (other parts from reference TRBV30 and TRBJ2-5): SQTIHQWPATLVQPVGSPLSLECTVEGTSNPNLYWYRQAAGRGLQLLFYSVGIGQISSEVPQNLSASRPQDRQFILSSKKLLLSDSGFYLCAWSVRRGLAGKETQYFGPGTRLLVL.

V usage is TRBV6-5 and J usage is TRBJ2-5, with TRBD2 as a possible D gene (5 bases). The germline V gene has CDR1 MNHEY and CDR2 SVGAGI. The CDR3 runs 14 residues. V was cut by 0 bases and J by 2 bases, with 7 bases left in between. This CDR3 is CASSYSRVQETQYF. CDR3 DNA sequence: TGTGCCAGCAGTTACTCGAGGGTACAAGAGACCCAGTACTTC.

V usage is TRBV7-6 and J usage is TRBJ2-1; 9 bases match TRBD2. The CDR3 loop spans 15 amino acids. The V gene end was trimmed by 3 bases and the J gene end by 8 bases; junction bases not matched to a gene: 8. Per the germline V gene, CDR1 is SGHVS and CDR2 is FNYEAQ. The DNA for the CDR3 is TGTGCCAGCAGCTTCAATAGCGGGAGTAGGTATGAGCAGTTCTTC. As protein: CASSFNSGSRYEQFF.

The J gene is TRBJ2-7, the V gene TRBV6-2 or TRBV6-3; D is possibly TRBD2 (5 bases). The germline V gene encodes CDR1 MNHEY and CDR2 SVGEGT. The CDR3 loop spans 13 amino acids. The V gene lost 0 bases and the J gene lost 3 bases, with 6 bases spanning the gap. CDR3 protein: CASSYSDFYEQYF. For the CDR3, the DNA is TGTGCCAGCAGTTACTCGGACTTCTACGAGCAGTACTTC.

V gene TRBV28 combines with J gene TRBJ2-2; D is perhaps TRBD2 (6 bases). The V end was cut by 2 bases, the J end by 6 bases, with 7 bases between. The CDR3 runs 13 residues. Germline V gene lookup returns CDR1 MDHEN and CDR2 SYDVKM. CDR3: CASSLTSPGELFF. As DNA, the CDR3 is TGTGCCAGCAGTTTAACTAGCCCCGGGGAGCTGTTTTTT.

The chain joins TRBV25-1 to TRBJ1-2; unclear D gene. The germline V gene encodes CDR1 MGHDK and CDR2 SYGVNS. V dropped 3 bases and J dropped 5 bases, with 10 bases sitting between them. The CDR3 loop spans 13 amino acids. This CDR3 is CASSELGRYGYTF. Here the CDR3 DNA reads TGTGCCAGCAGTGAGCTTGGCAGGTATGGCTACACCTTC.

The CDR3 loop is CASSPTSGSTDTQYF. CDR3 DNA sequence: TGCGCCAGCAGCCCGACTAGCGGGAGCACAGATACGCAGTATTTT. V gene TRBV4-1 combines with J gene TRBJ2-3, with 10 bases aligning to TRBD2. This CDR3 contains 15 residues. Germline CDR1 reads MGHRA; CDR2 reads YSYEKL. With V trimmed by 4 bases and J by 0 bases, 1 base remained unmatched.

This chain joins TRBV5-4 and TRBJ2-5; TRBD2 matches at 11 bases. The V segment lost 6 bases and the J segment 3 bases; nucleotides outside the gene matches: 4. This CDR3 comprises 14 residues. CDR1 is SGHNT, CDR2 YYREEE, per germline (reference sequence). This CDR3 is CASTQLAGEETQYF. In DNA, the CDR3 is TGTGCCAGCACCCAACTAGCGGGAGAAGAGACCCAGTACTTC.

Concerning this clone itself: Other DNA sequences in the sample encode the same CDR3. The chain is built from TRBV9 and TRBJ1-1; possibly TRBD1 for D (5 bases). The CDR3 sequence is 13 residues long. CDR1 is SGDLS, CDR2 YYNGEE, per germline. V was shortened by 1 base and J by 1 base, with 5 bases between the two germline ends. The CDR3 DNA follows: TGTGCCAGCAGCGTAACAGGGAACACTGAAGCTTTCTTT. This codes for CASSVTGNTEAFF.

The V and J genes are TRBV6-1 and TRBJ1-1; unclear D gene. The CDR3 totals 12 residues. V shed 2 bases and J shed 3 bases, with 4 bases lying between them. Germline V lookup: CDR1 MNHNS, CDR2 SASEGT. This CDR3 is CASSETDTEAFF. The CDR3, as DNA: TGTGCCAGCAGTGAAACAGACACTGAAGCTTTCTTT.

This sequence joins TRBV9 and TRBJ2-3, with 7 bases fitting TRBD2. Germline-derived CDR1 and CDR2 are SGDLS and YYNGEE. The CDR3 contains 16 residues. The V gene end was trimmed by 4 bases and the J gene end by 2 bases; junction bases not matched to a gene: 10. The CDR3 DNA sequence: TGTGCCAGCAGCTCAAACCGTGCGGGGGACACAGATACGCAGTATTTT. It is translated as CASSSNRAGDTDTQYF. Combining the CDR3 with reference TRBV9 and TRBJ2-3 gives the whole variable domain DSGVTQTPKHLITATGQRVTLRCSPRSGDLSVYWYQQSLDQGLQFLIQYYNGEERAKGNILERFSAQQFPDLHSELNLSSLELGDSALYFCASSSNRAGDTDTQYFGPGTRLTVL.

The CDR3 DNA reads TGTGCCTGGGACAGGGCCCATAATGAAAAACTGTTTTTT. It translates to CAWDRAHNEKLFF. V and J are TRBV30 and TRBJ1-4, with 7 positions matching TRBD1. The CDR3 spans 13 residues. Germline CDR1 is GTSNPN and CDR2 is SVGIG (reference sequence). Germline trimming cut 5 bases from V and 4 bases from J; bases unmatched to any gene: 4.

J is TRBJ2-7 and V is TRBV6-2 or TRBV6-3; 9 bases map to TRBD2. The length of the CDR3 is 14 residues. Germline trimming cut 2 bases from V and 2 bases from J; bases unmatched to any gene: 1. In germline, CDR1 is MNHEY, CDR2 SVGEGT. The CDR3 nucleotides are TGTGCCAGCAGTTACCCTAGCGGGACCTACGAGCAGTACTTC. This sequence encodes CASSYPSGTYEQYF.

This chain uses TRBV4-1 with TRBJ2-7; 8 bases line up with TRBD1. CDR3 length: 15 residues. V shed 6 bases and J 0 bases; nucleotides not matched to a gene: 7. From germline, CDR1 is MGHRA and CDR2 YSYEKL. The CDR3 spells CASRPSGTGSYEQYF. The CDR3 bases are TGCGCCAGCAGGCCCTCCGGGACAGGCTCCTACGAGCAGTACTTC.